The 22 T cell receptor beta chains below were found in one sample sequenced in a study of a mutant IDH1 vaccine in newly diagnosed glioma. Stated time point: week 47, end of study. A single vaccine dose contained 300 ug of mutant IDH1 20-mer peptide, and topical imiquimod was used with it. For these receptors, no antigen is known. TCRdb keeps only in-frame clones here, not all; method: immunoSEQ multiplex PCR. This table has 30,000 to 40,000 clones, 75% to 95% appearing once. The specimen was PBMCs, collected from a glioma patient whose treatment included an IDH1 peptide vaccine. The receptors originated from a woman aged 40 to 50 with glioma.

This sequence joins TRBV28 and TRBJ1-1; 9 nucleotides line up with TRBD1. V lost 6 bases, J lost 6 bases, and 8 bases stayed unmatched. This CDR3 has 14 amino acids. Germline V gene sequence: CDR1 MDHEN, CDR2 SYDVKM. The CDR3 coding sequence is TGTGCCAGCAGGGAACAGGGGGCTGCCGCTGAAGCTTTCTTT. Amino acid sequence: CASREQGAAAEAFF.

The chain has TRBV6-5 and TRBJ2-3, with TRBD2 matching over 9 bases. Germline assignment: CDR1 MNHEY and CDR2 SVGAGI. The CDR3 contains 14 residues. Trimming at V came to 6 bases and at J to 4 bases, leaving 5 bases not matched to a gene. CDR3 in amino acids: CASRPGLAADTQYF. CDR3 sequence (DNA): TGTGCCAGCAGACCGGGACTAGCAGCAGATACGCAGTATTTT.

The J gene is TRBJ2-2, the V gene TRBV7-9; D unresolved. Germline CDR1 reads SEHNR; CDR2 reads FQNEAQ (reference sequence). The CDR3 loop spans 13 amino acids. Trimming cost V 5 bases and J 8 bases, with 12 bases left between them. The CDR3 DNA reads as TGTGCCAGCAGCGGCCTTGGGCCGGGGGAGCTGTTTTTT. As protein: CASSGLGPGELFF.

This chain uses TRBV1 with TRBJ2-7; TRBD2 is the table's D call, not checked against the DNA. TRBV1 is an annotated pseudogene. This CDR3 has 17 amino acids. The CDR3 is CTSSLTGGDYLSYEQYF. The CDR3 region has the DNA TGCACCAGCAGCCTAACTGGAGGGGACTATCTTTCCTACGAGCAGTACTTC.

V is TRBV6-1 and J is TRBJ1-1; no reliable D call. Germline CDR1 and CDR2: MNHNS and SASEGT. Trimming cost V 4 bases and J 7 bases, with 7 bases left between them. The CDR3 sequence is 11 residues long. The CDR3 spells CASSATSEAFF. Here the CDR3 DNA reads TGTGCCAGCAGTGCGACCAGTGAAGCTTTCTTT.

The chain has TRBV20-1 and TRBJ2-7, with unresolved D. Trimming pared 4 bases from V and 4 bases from J, leaving 8 bases between. Germline CDR1 is DFQATT and CDR2 is SNEGSKA (reference sequence). The CDR3 sequence is 11 residues long. The CDR3 DNA sequence: TGCAGTGCTACCGGAAGGTACGAGCAGTACTTC. This codes for CSATGRYEQYF.

The V and J genes are TRBV20-1 and TRBJ1-1; D is unresolved. CDR3 length: 11 residues. Germline lookup yields CDR1 DFQATT and CDR2 SNEGSKA (reference sequence). The CDR3 nucleotides are TGCAGGACCGGGAAGAACACTGAAGCTTTCTTT. Its translation is CRTGKNTEAFF.

The chain links TRBV27 to TRBJ1-2; D unresolved. V was trimmed by 4 bases and J by 3 bases, leaving 12 bases between them. CDR3 length: 14 amino acids. The germline gives CDR1 MNHEY, CDR2 SMNVEV (reference sequence). CDR3 region: CASSSRPTDYGYTF. DNA of the CDR3: TGTGCCAGCAGTTCTCGGCCGACGGACTATGGCTACACCTTC.

This sequence joins TRBV7-9 and TRBJ1-4, with 10 bases aligning to TRBD1. Germline lookup yields CDR1 SEHNR and CDR2 FQNEAQ (reference sequence). The V gene end was trimmed by 3 bases and the J gene end by 8 bases; junction bases not matched to a gene: 9. This CDR3 spans 16 amino acids. CDR3 nucleotide sequence: TGTGCCAGCAGCTTCCCGACAGGGGGCGCGGGGGAAAAACTGTTTTTT. This sequence encodes CASSFPTGGAGEKLFF.

The gene calls are TRBV4-1 and TRBJ2-1, with 7 nucleotides matching TRBD1. V lost 2 bases to trimming and J lost 3 bases; unmatched junction nucleotides: 7. This CDR3 comprises 16 residues. Per germline, CDR1 MGHRA and CDR2 YSYEKL. This CDR3 reads CASSQTGTDSYNEQFF. The DNA for the CDR3 is TGCGCCAGCAGCCAAACCGGGACAGATAGCTACAATGAGCAGTTCTTC.

The V gene is TRBV5-6, the J gene TRBJ2-7; a possible D gene is TRBD2 (5 bases). The germline gives CDR1 SGHDT, CDR2 YYEEEE. V was clipped by 4 bases and J by 0 bases, with 20 bases between them. CDR3 size: 17 residues. The CDR3 sequence is CASSPTLVSVDSYEQYF. CDR3 sequence (DNA): TGTGCCAGCAGCCCAACTTTGGTTAGCGTTGACTCCTACGAGCAGTACTTC. Supplemented by reference TRBV5-6 and TRBJ2-7, the full variable domain reads DAGVTQSPTHLIKTRGQQVTLRCSPKSGHDTVSWYQQALGQGPQFIFQYYEEEERQRGNFPDRFSGHQFPNYSSELNVNALLLGDSALYLCASSPTLVSVDSYEQYFGPGTRLTVT.

This clone was picked up a small number of times. J is TRBJ2-3 and V is TRBV6-4; no firm D call. The V gene's germline CDR1 is MRHNA and CDR2 SNTAGT. The V gene lost 0 bases and the J gene lost 0 bases, with 10 bases spanning the gap. This CDR3 comprises 16 residues. In DNA, the CDR3 is TGTGCCAGCAGTGACTCGATTGCGACTAGCACAGATACGCAGTATTTT. Amino acids: CASSDSIATSTDTQYF.

This rearrangement joins TRBV5-1 to TRBJ1-2; tentatively, D is TRBD1 (6 bases). The CDR3 has 14 residues. Per germline, CDR1 SGHRS and CDR2 YFSETQ. V was shortened by 0 bases and J by 8 bases, with 14 bases between the two germline ends. The CDR3 loop reads CASSLEGVSGGYTF. CDR3 bases: TGCGCCAGCAGCTTGGAGGGGGTTTCGGGGGGCTACACCTTC.

The chain uses TRBV18 and TRBJ2-5; D gene unclear. Germline CDR1 reads KGHSH; CDR2 reads LQKENI. The CDR3 consists of 16 residues. Trimming took 0 bases from V and 1 from J, leaving 12 bases between them. This CDR3 is CASSPPNRRVQETQYF. CDR3 nucleotides: TGTGCCAGCTCACCACCTAATCGGCGCGTCCAAGAGACCCAGTACTTC.

The chain has TRBV7-2 and TRBJ2-4; possible D gene TRBD2, 6 bases. This CDR3 contains 15 residues. V was clipped by 5 bases and J by 1 base, with 12 bases between them. Germline CDR1 SGHTA, CDR2 FQGNSA. The CDR3 sequence is CASSAGRGAKNIQYF. CDR3 sequence (DNA): TGTGCCAGCAGCGCGGGTCGGGGGGCCAAAAACATTCAGTACTTC.

This chain joins TRBV29-1 and TRBJ1-4, with no clear D. V dropped 4 bases and J dropped 5 bases, with 17 bases sitting between them. CDR3 length: 15 residues. The germline V gene encodes CDR1 SQVTM and CDR2 ANQGSEA. Here the CDR3 reads CSVGYSWEPNEKLFF. In DNA form, the CDR3 reads TGCAGCGTTGGATACAGTTGGGAGCCAAATGAAAAACTGTTTTTT. Together with reference TRBV29-1 and TRBJ1-4, the CDR3 gives the full variable domain: SAVISQKPSRDICQRGTSLTIQCQVDSQVTMMFWYRQQPGQSLTLIATANQGSEATYESGFVIDKFPISRPNLTFSTLTVSNMSPEDSSIYLCSVGYSWEPNEKLFFGSGTQLSVL.

V is TRBV7-8 and J is TRBJ1-3; tentatively, D is TRBD1 (5 bases). Trimming removed 5 bases from V and 1 base from J, with 12 bases in between. The CDR3 extends over 15 amino acids. Germline CDR1 reads SGHVS; CDR2 reads FQNEAQ. The CDR3 DNA follows: TGTGCCAGCAGCCGGACACTTTATTCTGGAAACACCATATATTTT. Amino acids: CASSRTLYSGNTIYF.

The chain links TRBV7-9 to TRBJ1-5; 7 nucleotides line up with TRBD1. The V and J ends lost 5 bases and 4 bases, in that order; junction bases with no gene match: 8. The CDR3 loop spans 15 amino acids. Germline CDR1 reads SEHNR; CDR2 reads FQNEAQ (reference sequence). DNA for the CDR3: TGTGCCAGCAGCAAGACAGGGCTGGGGAATCAGCCCCAGCATTTT. Protein: CASSKTGLGNQPQHF.

The rearrangement uses TRBV5-6 and TRBJ1-2, with D unclear. This CDR3 region has 15 residues. Germline loops: CDR1 SGHDT, CDR2 YYEEEE. With 5 bases removed from V and 6 bases from J, the gap between germline ends came to 20 bases. The CDR3 bases are TGTGCCAGCAGTCGCGGCCCCCGGGCAGAACATGGCTACACCTTC. Translation gives CASSRGPRAEHGYTF.

The chain carries TRBV27 and TRBJ2-7; 7 bases are a match to TRBD1. The length of the CDR3 is 14 residues. The ends lost 5 bases at V and 2 bases at J; junction bases unmatched: 6. Germline lookup yields CDR1 MNHEY and CDR2 SMNVEV (reference sequence). For the CDR3, the DNA is TGTGCCAGCAGTCCACAGGGGATCGCCTACGAGCAGTACTTC. Translation gives CASSPQGIAYEQYF.

The V and J genes are TRBV27 and TRBJ2-5; tentatively, D is TRBD1 (6 bases). Germline V gene sequence: CDR1 MNHEY, CDR2 SMNVEV (reference sequence). The CDR3 totals 14 residues. V lost 5 bases and J 1 base, leaving 11 bases between the germline ends. CDR3 protein: CASSRGTLQETQYF. CDR3 bases: TGTGCCAGCAGTCGAGGGACACTCCAAGAGACCCAGTACTTC.

This clone occurred a few times. The chain uses TRBV12-5 and TRBJ2-2; 10 bases match TRBD2. CDR3 size: 16 residues. After removal of 3 bases from V and 4 bases from J, the junction contained 5 bases not matched to a gene. Germline values: CDR1 LGHNT, CDR2 FRNRAP. The CDR3 bases are TGTGCTAGTGGTTTATGGACTAGCGGAGCCACCGGGGAGCTGTTTTTT. Its protein is CASGLWTSGATGELFF. The full variable domain, with the rest looked up from reference TRBV12-5 and TRBJ2-2, is DARVTQTPRHKVTEMGQEVTMRCQPILGHNTVFWYRQTMMQGLELLAYFRNRAPLDDSGMPKDRFSAEMPDATLATLKIQPSEPRDSAVYFCASGLWTSGATGELFFGEGSRLTVL.